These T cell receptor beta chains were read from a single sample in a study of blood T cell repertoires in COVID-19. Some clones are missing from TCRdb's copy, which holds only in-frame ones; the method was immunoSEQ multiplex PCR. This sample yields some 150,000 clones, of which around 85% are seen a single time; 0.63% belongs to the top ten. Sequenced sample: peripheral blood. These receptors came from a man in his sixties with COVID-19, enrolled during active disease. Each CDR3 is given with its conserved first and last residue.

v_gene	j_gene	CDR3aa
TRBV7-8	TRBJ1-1	CASSLGTASNTEAFF
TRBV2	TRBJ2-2	CAGTRGQGSGELFF
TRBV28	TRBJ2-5	CASSSERLETQYF
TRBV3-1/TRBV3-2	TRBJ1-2	CASSRDLQGNYGYTF
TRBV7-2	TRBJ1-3	CASSSDRGNTIYF
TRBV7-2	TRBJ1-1	CASSFIQGAGTEAFF
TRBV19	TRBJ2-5	CASSIEAGSVQETQYF
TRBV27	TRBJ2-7	CASSPDRVDTYEQYF
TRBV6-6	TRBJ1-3	CASSYEGSSGNTIYF
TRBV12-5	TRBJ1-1	CASGLDGWRGTEAFF